The sequence of this T cell receptor beta chain was determined in a study of shared clonotypes between healthy human individuals. Study information: The study drew on a couple of women and a few men aged 18 to 49 as donors.

The donors were adults (healthy and HIV-negative) with no recent acute infections or vaccinations. Only Caucasian adults living in Nashville, Tennessee served as donors. Clones were read by immunoSEQ multiplex PCR, and TCRdb kept only the in-frame ones, dropping some. Among 2 million to 3 million clones listed, 93% were seen once. V gave up 0 bases and J gave up 1 base, with 14 bases separating them. CDR1 and CDR2 (germline): MNHEY, SMNVEV (reference sequence). CDR3 length: 17 residues. The chain links TRBV27 to TRBJ2-3; D may be TRBD1 (6 bases). This clonotype was obtained from a man younger than 35 in good health. Some clones in this sample may be carry-over from other donors' samples. The source material was naive CD4+ T cells from PBMCs. Subset described: CD45RA+ positively selected. CDR3 coding DNA: TGTGCCAGCAGTTTATCGAGAAGACGACAGGGCACAGATACGCAGTATTTT. Protein product: CASSLSRRRQGTDTQYF.